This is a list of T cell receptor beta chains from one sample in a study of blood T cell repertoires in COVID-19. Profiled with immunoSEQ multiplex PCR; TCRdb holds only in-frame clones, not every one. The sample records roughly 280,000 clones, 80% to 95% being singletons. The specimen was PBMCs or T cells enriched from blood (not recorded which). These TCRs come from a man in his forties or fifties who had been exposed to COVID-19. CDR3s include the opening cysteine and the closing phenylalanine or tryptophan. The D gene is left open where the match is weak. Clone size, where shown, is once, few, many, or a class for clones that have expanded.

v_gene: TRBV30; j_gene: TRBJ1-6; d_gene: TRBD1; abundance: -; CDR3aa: CAWNRDRGNSPLHF; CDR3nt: TGTGCCTGGAACCGGGACAGAGGAAATTCACCCCTCCACTTT
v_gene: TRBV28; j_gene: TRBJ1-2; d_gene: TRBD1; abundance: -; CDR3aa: CASRSQGAYGYTF; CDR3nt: TGTGCCAGCAGATCTCAGGGGGCATATGGCTACACCTTC
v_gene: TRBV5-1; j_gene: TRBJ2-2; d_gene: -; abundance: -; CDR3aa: CASSLRQSHGGELFF; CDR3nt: TGCGCCAGCAGCTTACGCCAAAGCCATGGCGGGGAGCTGTTTTTT
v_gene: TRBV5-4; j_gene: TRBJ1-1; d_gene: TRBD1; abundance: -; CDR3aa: CASSSGQGRNWAFF; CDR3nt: TGTGCCAGCAGCTCCGGACAGGGTAGGAATTGGGCTTTCTTT
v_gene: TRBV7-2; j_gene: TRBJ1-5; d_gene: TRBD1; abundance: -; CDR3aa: CASSYTSGTGDQPQHF; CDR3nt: TGTGCCAGCAGCTACACATCCGGGACAGGTGATCAGCCCCAGCATTTT
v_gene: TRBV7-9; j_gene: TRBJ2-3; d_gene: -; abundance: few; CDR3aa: CASSPPGGIVYTDTQYF; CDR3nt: TGTGCCAGCAGCCCCCCCGGCGGGATTGTTTACACAGATACGCAGTATTTT
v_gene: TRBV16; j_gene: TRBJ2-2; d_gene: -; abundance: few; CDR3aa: CASSQSGRTLRTGELFF; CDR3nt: TGTGCCAGCAGCCAATCGGGTCGGACTCTCCGCACCGGGGAGCTGTTTTTT
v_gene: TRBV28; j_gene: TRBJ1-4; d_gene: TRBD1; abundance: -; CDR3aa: CASESQGANNEKLFF; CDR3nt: TGTGCCAGCGAATCCCAGGGGGCCAATAATGAAAAACTGTTTTTT
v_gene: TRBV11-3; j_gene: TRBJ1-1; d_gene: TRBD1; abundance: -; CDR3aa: CASSSGTAEAFF; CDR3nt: TGTGCCAGCAGTTCTGGGACAGCCGAAGCTTTCTTT
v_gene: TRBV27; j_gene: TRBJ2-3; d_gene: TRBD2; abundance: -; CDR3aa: CASSLRGTSGRALDTQYF; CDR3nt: TGTGCCAGCAGTTTAAGGGGGACTAGCGGGAGGGCCTTAGATACGCAGTATTTT
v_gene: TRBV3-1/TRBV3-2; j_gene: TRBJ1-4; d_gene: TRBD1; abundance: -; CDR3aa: CASSQDLRSTGDEKLFF; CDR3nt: TGTGCCAGCAGCCAAGATCTTAGGTCAACAGGGGATGAAAAACTGTTTTTT
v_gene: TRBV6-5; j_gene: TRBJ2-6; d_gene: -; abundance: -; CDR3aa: CASRPPSSGANVLTF; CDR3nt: TGTGCCAGCCGGCCTCCTAGCTCTGGGGCCAACGTCCTGACTTTC
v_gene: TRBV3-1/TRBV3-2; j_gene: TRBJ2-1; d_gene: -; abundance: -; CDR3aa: CASSPKRLGSYNEQFF; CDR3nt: TGTGCCAGCAGCCCTAAAAGACTAGGCTCCTACAATGAGCAGTTCTTC
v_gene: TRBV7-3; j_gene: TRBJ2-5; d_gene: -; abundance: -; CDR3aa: CASSPGRMGETQYF; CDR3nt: TGTGCCAGCAGCCCTGGCAGGATGGGAGAGACCCAGTACTTC
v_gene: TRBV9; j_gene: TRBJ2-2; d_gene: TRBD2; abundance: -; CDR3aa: CASSVALAGVDGELFF; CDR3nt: TGTGCCAGCAGCGTAGCACTAGCGGGAGTCGACGGGGAGCTGTTTTTT
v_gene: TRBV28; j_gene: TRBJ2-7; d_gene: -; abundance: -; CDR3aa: CASNTILQGIPTYEQYF; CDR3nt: TGTGCCAGCAATACCATCCTCCAGGGGATACCCACCTACGAGCAGTACTTC
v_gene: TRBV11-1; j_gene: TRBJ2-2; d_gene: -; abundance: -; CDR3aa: CASTRAGELFF; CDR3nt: TGTGCCAGCACCCGGGCCGGGGAGCTGTTTTTT
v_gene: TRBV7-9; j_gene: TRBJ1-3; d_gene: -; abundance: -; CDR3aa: CALIVGNTIYF; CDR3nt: TGTGCCCTAATCGTCGGAAACACCATATATTTT
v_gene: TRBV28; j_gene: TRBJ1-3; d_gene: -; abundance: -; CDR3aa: CASSYGVDTIYF; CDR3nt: TGTGCCAGCAGTTACGGGGTAGACACCATATATTTT
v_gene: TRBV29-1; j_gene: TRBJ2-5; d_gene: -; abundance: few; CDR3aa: CSALPQETQYF; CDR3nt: TGCAGCGCTCTCCCCCAAGAGACCCAGTACTTC
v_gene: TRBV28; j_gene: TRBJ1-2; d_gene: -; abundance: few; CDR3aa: CASSPRQDGYTF; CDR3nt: TGTGCCAGCAGCCCTCGACAGGATGGCTACACCTTC
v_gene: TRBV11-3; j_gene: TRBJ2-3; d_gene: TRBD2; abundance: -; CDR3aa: CASSSSPGLAGDTDTQYF; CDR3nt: TGTGCCAGCAGCTCTAGCCCCGGACTAGCGGGAGACACGGATACGCAGTATTTT
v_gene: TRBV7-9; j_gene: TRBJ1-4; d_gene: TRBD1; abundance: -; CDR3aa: CASSLGTGLANEKLFF; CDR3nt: TGTGCCAGCAGCTTAGGGACAGGGTTGGCTAATGAAAAACTGTTTTTT
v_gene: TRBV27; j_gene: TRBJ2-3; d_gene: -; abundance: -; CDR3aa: CASSLRQGADTQYF; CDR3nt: TGTGCCAGCAGTTTGAGGCAGGGTGCAGATACGCAGTATTTT
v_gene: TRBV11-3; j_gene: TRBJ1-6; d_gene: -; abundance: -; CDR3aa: CASSPGRTYNSPLHF; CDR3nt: TGTGCCAGCAGCCCCGGGAGGACCTATAATTCACCCCTCCACTTT
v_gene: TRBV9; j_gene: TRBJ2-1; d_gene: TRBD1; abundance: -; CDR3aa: CASSVPGTGLNEQFF; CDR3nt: TGTGCCAGCAGCGTCCCTGGGACAGGGCTAAATGAGCAGTTCTTC
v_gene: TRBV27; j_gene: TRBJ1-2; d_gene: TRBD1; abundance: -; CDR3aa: CASSPRDRGSVTYGYTF; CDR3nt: TGTGCCAGCAGTCCTCGTGACAGGGGCTCCGTAACCTATGGCTACACCTTC
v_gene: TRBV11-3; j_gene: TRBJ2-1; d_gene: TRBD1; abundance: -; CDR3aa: CASSFGTGDYNEQFF; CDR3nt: TGTGCCAGCAGCTTTGGGACAGGCGATTACAATGAGCAGTTCTTC
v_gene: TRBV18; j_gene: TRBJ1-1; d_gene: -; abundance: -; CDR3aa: CASSPPLMQDTEAFF; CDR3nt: TGTGCCAGCTCACCACCGTTGATGCAGGACACTGAAGCTTTCTTT
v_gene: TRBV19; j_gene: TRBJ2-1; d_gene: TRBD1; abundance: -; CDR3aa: CASSADRGHEQFF; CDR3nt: TGTGCCAGTAGTGCGGACAGGGGACATGAGCAGTTCTTC
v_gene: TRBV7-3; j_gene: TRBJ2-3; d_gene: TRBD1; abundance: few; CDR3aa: CASSAGQVGGTDTQYF; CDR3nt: TGTGCCAGCAGCGCAGGACAGGTGGGCGGCACAGATACGCAGTATTTT
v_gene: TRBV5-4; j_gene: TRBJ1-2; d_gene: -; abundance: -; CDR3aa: CASSDHSARDSYGYTF; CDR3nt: TGTGCCAGCAGCGACCACTCCGCCAGGGATTCCTATGGCTACACCTTC
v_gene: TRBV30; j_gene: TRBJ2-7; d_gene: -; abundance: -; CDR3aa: CAWNSEFESTGGYEQYF; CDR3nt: TGTGCCTGGAACTCAGAATTCGAATCGACAGGTGGTTACGAGCAGTACTTC
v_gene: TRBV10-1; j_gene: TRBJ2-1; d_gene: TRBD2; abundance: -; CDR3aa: CASSRLAGSSYNEQFF; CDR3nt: TGCGCCAGCAGCCGACTAGCGGGGTCCTCCTACAATGAGCAGTTCTTC
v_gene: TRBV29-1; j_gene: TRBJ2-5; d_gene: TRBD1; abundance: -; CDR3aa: CSVEKGGDLDRGSETQYF; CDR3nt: TGCAGCGTTGAAAAGGGTGGGGATTTGGACAGGGGATCAGAGACCCAGTACTTC
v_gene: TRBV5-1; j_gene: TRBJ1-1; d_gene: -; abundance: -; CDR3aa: CASSLSAGDTEAFF; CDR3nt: TGCGCCAGCAGCTTGTCCGCAGGGGACACTGAAGCTTTCTTT
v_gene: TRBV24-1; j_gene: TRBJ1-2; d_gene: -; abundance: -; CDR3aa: CATSDFSSAYGYTF; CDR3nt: TGTGCCACCAGTGATTTCTCCAGCGCCTATGGCTACACCTTC
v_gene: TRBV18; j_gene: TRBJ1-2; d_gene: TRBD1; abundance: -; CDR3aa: CASSPAQGQLYGYTF; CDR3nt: TGTGCCAGCTCACCGGCACAGGGGCAACTCTATGGCTACACCTTC
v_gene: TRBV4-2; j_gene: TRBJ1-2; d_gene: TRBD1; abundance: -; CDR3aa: CASSQDLQGAHGYTF; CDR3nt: TGTGCCAGCAGCCAAGATTTACAGGGGGCACATGGCTACACCTTC
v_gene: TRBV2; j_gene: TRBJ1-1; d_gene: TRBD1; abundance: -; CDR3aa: CASSEWDRGGTEAFF; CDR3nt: TGTGCCAGCAGTGAATGGGACAGGGGAGGCACTGAAGCTTTCTTT
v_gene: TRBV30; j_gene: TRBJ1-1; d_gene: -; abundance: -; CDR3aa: CAWAQGKSTEAFF; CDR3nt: TGTGCCTGGGCCCAGGGGAAGAGCACTGAAGCTTTCTTT
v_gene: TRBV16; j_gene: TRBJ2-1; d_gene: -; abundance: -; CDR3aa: CASSQSAAGSSYNEQFF; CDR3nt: TGTGCCAGCAGCCAATCCGCGGCGGGGAGCTCCTACAATGAGCAGTTCTTC
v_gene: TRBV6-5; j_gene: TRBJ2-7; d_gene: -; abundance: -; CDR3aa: CASSYSRSTYEQYF; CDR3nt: TGTGCCAGCAGTTACTCGCGCTCCACCTACGAGCAGTACTTC
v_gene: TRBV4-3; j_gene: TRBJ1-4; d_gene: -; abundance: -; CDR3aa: CASSQDPQGYNEKLFF; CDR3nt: TGCGCCAGCAGCCAAGATCCCCAGGGCTATAATGAAAAACTGTTTTTT
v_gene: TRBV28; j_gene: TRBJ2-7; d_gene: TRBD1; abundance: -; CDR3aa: CASSQDREDYEQYF; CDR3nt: TGTGCCAGCAGCCAGGACAGGGAAGACTACGAGCAGTACTTC
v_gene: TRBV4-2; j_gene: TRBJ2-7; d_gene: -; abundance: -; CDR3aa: CASSQDPGTYEQYF; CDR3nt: TGTGCCAGCAGCCAAGATCCAGGAACCTACGAGCAGTACTTC
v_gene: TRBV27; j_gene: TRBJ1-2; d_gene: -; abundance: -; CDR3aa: CASSSKLTTGTRGYTF; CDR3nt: TGTGCCAGCAGTTCAAAACTCACTACAGGGACGAGGGGCTACACCTTC
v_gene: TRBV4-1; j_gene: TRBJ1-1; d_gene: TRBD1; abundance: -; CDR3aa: CASSRIPRTGMLRAFF; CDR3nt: TGCGCCAGCAGCCGCATCCCCCGGACAGGAATGCTTAGAGCTTTCTTT
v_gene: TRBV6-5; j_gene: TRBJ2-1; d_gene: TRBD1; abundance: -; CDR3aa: CASSGQGGFSEQFF; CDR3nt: TGTGCCAGCTCGGGACAGGGGGGTTTCAGTGAGCAGTTCTTC